This entry features one T cell receptor beta chain sequence. The target antigen is unknown. Sequenced by immunoSEQ multiplex PCR; TCRdb stores in-frame clones only, minus some. The sample yields approximately 100,000 clones, roughly 84% seen once. The record originates from a study of T cell responses to AZD1222 COVID-19 vaccine. In the study overall: Both about-4-week and about-12-week second-dose recipients were combined.

The CDR3 runs 12 residues. Germline CDR1 SNHLY, CDR2 FYNNEI. Trimming removed 6 bases from V and 2 bases from J, with 7 bases in between. Study findings and constraints: Nearly half of unique spike-specific TCRs reportedly avoided B.1.351 and B.1.1.7 mutated regions. All repertoire sampling was performed exclusively after the peak T cell response. Among AZD1222 vaccinees, only 5 to 7 were seropositive at baseline.

This chain joins TRBV2 and TRBJ1-2; maybe TRBD1 (5 bases). The sequence came from an adult in good health. The source was peripheral blood, collected on day 0 of AZD1222 vaccination. The CDR3 region is CASRGTNYGYTF. In DNA form, the CDR3 reads TGTGCCAGCAGGGGGACGAACTATGGCTACACCTTC. Based on the CDR3 plus reference TRBV2 and TRBJ1-2, the full variable domain is EPEVTQTPSHQVTQMGQEVILRCVPISNHLYFYWYRQILGQKVEFLVSFYNNEISEKSEIFDDQFSVERPDGSNFTLKIRSTKLEDSAMYFCASRGTNYGYTFGSGTRLTVV.